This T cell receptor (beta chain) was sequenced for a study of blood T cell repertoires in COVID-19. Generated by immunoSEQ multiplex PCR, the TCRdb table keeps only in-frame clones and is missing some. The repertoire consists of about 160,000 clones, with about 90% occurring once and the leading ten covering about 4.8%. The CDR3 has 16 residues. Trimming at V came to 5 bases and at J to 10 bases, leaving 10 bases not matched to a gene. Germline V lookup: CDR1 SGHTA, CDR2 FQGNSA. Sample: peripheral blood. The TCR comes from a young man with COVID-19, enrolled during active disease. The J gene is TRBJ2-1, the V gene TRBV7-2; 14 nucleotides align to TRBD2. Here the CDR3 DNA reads TGTGCCAGCAGCGCTACTGGACTAGCGGGGGGCCCCGAGCAGTTCTTC. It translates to CASSATGLAGGPEQFF.